These 31 T cell receptor beta chains originate from one sample sequenced in a study of T cell responses to AZD1222 COVID-19 vaccine. The protocol was immunoSEQ multiplex PCR, while the TCRdb copy is restricted to in-frame clones and leaves out a portion. This table has about 130,000 clones, about 90% appearing once. The sequencing here drew on peripheral blood, taken on day 0 of AZD1222 vaccination. These receptors were collected from an adult in good health.

The CDR3, as DNA: TGTGCCAGCAGCTTAGTTGCAGGGCAGAACACTGAAGCTTTCTTT. It specifies CASSLVAGQNTEAFF. The V and J genes are TRBV7-2 and TRBJ1-1; a weak D match, TRBD1 (5 bases). Trimming left V 1 base short and J 1 base short, with 10 bases between. The CDR3 spans 15 residues. From germline, CDR1 is SGHTA and CDR2 FQGNSA. Variable domain in full (rest from reference TRBV7-2 and TRBJ1-1): GAGVSQSPSNKVTEKGKDVELRCDPISGHTALYWYRQSLGQGLEFLIYFQGNSAPDKSGLPSDRFSAERTGGSVSTLTIQRTQQEDSAVYLCASSLVAGQNTEAFFGQGTRLTVV.

V gene TRBV11-1 combines with J gene TRBJ2-7, with 13 nucleotides matching TRBD2. Germline CDR1 reads SGHAT; CDR2 reads FQDESV (reference sequence). Trimming at V came to 6 bases and at J to 4 bases, leaving 0 bases not matched to a gene. The CDR3 extends over 13 amino acids. CDR3 bases: TGTGCCAGCAGGGGACTAGCGGGGTACGAGCAGTACTTC. Translating it yields CASRGLAGYEQYF. Supplemented by reference TRBV11-1 and TRBJ2-7, the full variable domain reads EAEVAQSPRYKITEKSQAVAFWCDPISGHATLYWYRQILGQGPELLVQFQDESVVDDSQLPKDRFSAERLKGVDSTLKIQPAELGDSAMYLCASRGLAGYEQYFGPGTRLTVT.

The chain combines TRBV19 with TRBJ2-7; 7 bases map to TRBD2. This CDR3 spans 13 amino acids. Germline-derived CDR1 and CDR2 are LNHDA and SQIVND (reference sequence). V was clipped by 6 bases and J by 3 bases; unmatched bases: 5. Written as DNA, the CDR3 is TGTGCCAGTAGGGGGGGGACTGACTACGAGCAGTACTTC. Translated: CASRGGTDYEQYF.

The chain has TRBV27 and TRBJ2-2; TRBD1 might be the D (6 bases). Germline V CDR1 and CDR2: MNHEY, SMNVEV (reference sequence). There are 14 residues in the CDR3. V shed 7 bases and J shed 3 bases, with 12 bases lying between them. CDR3 region: CASKQGADTGELFF. CDR3 DNA sequence: TGTGCCAGCAAACAGGGCGCCGACACCGGGGAGCTGTTTTTT.

The chain has TRBV12-3 or TRBV12-4 and TRBJ1-4; D unclear. CDR3 length equals 12 residues. The V end lost 4 bases, the J end lost 13 bases, and 13 bases lay between the germline ends. For the CDR3, the DNA is TGTGCCAGCAGTTGGGATTTAGGCGGACTGTTTTTT. Residues: CASSWDLGGLFF.

There are a few counts of this clone. J is TRBJ1-5 and V is TRBV28; TRBD1 matches 7 bases. CDR1 is MDHEN and CDR2 is SYDVKM in the germline V gene. The CDR3 totals 16 residues. V dropped 5 bases and J dropped 2; count of bases not matched to a gene: 9. CDR3 DNA: TGTGCCAGCAGTACTAACAGGGGTAGTCGCAATCAGCCCCAGCATTTT. Translating it yields CASSTNRGSRNQPQHF.

The CDR3 loop is CASTGNPGGLAFF. The CDR3 DNA is TGTGCCAGCACCGGAAATCCCGGGGGCTTAGCTTTCTTT. The chain uses TRBV6-5 and TRBJ1-1; D might be TRBD1 (6 bases). The germline V gene has CDR1 MNHEY and CDR2 SVGAGI. The CDR3 is 13 residues long. V dropped 7 bases and J dropped 10 bases, with 19 bases sitting between them.

J is TRBJ1-2 and V is TRBV2; D ambiguous. Trimming took off 8 bases at V and 0 bases at J, with 13 bases between the two ends. Germline CDR1 and CDR2: SNHLY and FYNNEI. The CDR3 runs to 14 residues. In DNA, the CDR3 is TGTGCCAGCGGCAGACTTCAAGCTAACTATGGCTACACCTTC. This sequence encodes CASGRLQANYGYTF.

V usage is TRBV6-1 and J usage is TRBJ1-1; 9 bases line up with TRBD1. V lost 4 bases, J lost 0 bases, and 9 bases stayed unmatched. CDR1 is MNHNS and CDR2 is SASEGT in the germline V gene. The CDR3 runs 17 residues. CDR3 nucleotides: TGTGCCAGCAGTGGGGACAGGGTATTGGGGTTGAACACTGAAGCTTTCTTT. Translated: CASSGDRVLGLNTEAFF.

The rearrangement links TRBV6-5 to TRBJ1-6; D possibly corresponds to TRBD1 (5 bases). The germline V and J ends were trimmed by 7 bases and 7 bases, with 17 bases remaining between them. This CDR3 spans 15 amino acids. CDR1 and CDR2 (germline): MNHEY, SVGAGI. This CDR3 is CASTNLGVVNSPLHF. In DNA, the CDR3 is TGTGCCAGCACTAATCTAGGGGTTGTGAATTCACCCCTCCACTTT.

The V gene is TRBV6-2 or TRBV6-3, the J gene TRBJ1-1; D is unresolved. V lost 5 bases and J lost 5, with 12 bases in between. There are 13 residues in the CDR3. The V gene's germline CDR1 is MNHEY and CDR2 SVGEGT. In DNA, the CDR3 is TGTGCCAGCAGTGCCGCGCGGTATACTGAAGCTTTCTTT. Translation: CASSAARYTEAFF.

The rearrangement links TRBV24-1 to TRBJ2-1; D uncertain. The CDR3 consists of 11 residues. Trimming took 3 bases from V and 9 from J, leaving 5 bases between them. Germline V gene data show CDR1 as KGHDR and CDR2 as SFDVKD. In DNA, the CDR3 is TGTGCCACCAGTGATCTGGTTGAGCAGTTCTTC. Protein product: CATSDLVEQFF.

V usage is TRBV4-1 and J usage is TRBJ2-1; D is uncertain. Germline lookup yields CDR1 MGHRA and CDR2 YSYEKL. Trimming shortened V by 3 bases and J by 3 bases, and 12 bases separated the two germline ends. This CDR3 is built from 15 residues. CDR3 loop: CASSHHGLGYNEQFF. CDR3 in DNA: TGCGCCAGCAGCCATCACGGATTAGGCTACAATGAGCAGTTCTTC.

The chain links TRBV7-2 to TRBJ1-3; no clear D gene. This CDR3 region has 15 residues. V dropped 2 bases and J dropped 4 bases, with 12 bases sitting between them. CDR1 SGHTA and CDR2 FQGNSA come from the germline V gene. The DNA of the CDR3 is TGTGCCAGCAGCTTAAGCCAGTCGAGGGGAAACACCATATATTTT. Its protein product is CASSLSQSRGNTIYF.

This clone occurred a few times. In DNA form, the CDR3 reads TGTGCCACCTTGGGCCCTGGGGACGAGCAGTACTTC. This gives the protein CATLGPGDEQYF. The chain joins TRBV6-6 to TRBJ2-7; no firm D call. Trimming removed 10 bases at V and 5 bases at J, with 15 bases between. Germline V lookup: CDR1 MNHNY, CDR2 SVGAGI (reference sequence). The CDR3 is made up of 12 amino acids.

The CDR3 here is CASKEGTYGYTF. CDR3 nucleotide sequence: TGTGCCAGCAAGGAGGGAACCTATGGCTACACCTTC. This sequence joins TRBV2 and TRBJ1-2; no reliable D call. CDR3 length equals 12 residues. Germline lookup yields CDR1 SNHLY and CDR2 FYNNEI. V was shortened by 7 bases and J by 4 bases, with 10 bases between the two germline ends.

The chain joins TRBV6-1 to TRBJ2-1; D is perhaps TRBD1 (5 bases). V was cut by 4 bases and J by 3 bases, with 16 bases left in between. Germline V gene data show CDR1 as MNHNS and CDR2 as SASEGT. CDR3 size: 16 residues. CDR3 in DNA: TGTGCCAGCAGTGGCCCCCTGCGGACACTCTACAATGAGCAGTTCTTC. It encodes CASSGPLRTLYNEQFF.

V usage is TRBV2 and J usage is TRBJ1-1; D gene ambiguous. This CDR3 spans 14 amino acids. Trimming removed 8 bases at V and 3 bases at J, with 16 bases between. Germline CDR1 SNHLY, CDR2 FYNNEI. The CDR3 protein is CASRALRSDTEAFF. Written as DNA, the CDR3 is TGTGCCAGCCGGGCTTTGAGGAGCGACACTGAAGCTTTCTTT.

The V gene is TRBV5-1, the J gene TRBJ2-7, with D maybe TRBD1 (5 bases). CDR3 length equals 13 residues. V was trimmed by 4 bases and J by 6 bases, leaving 14 bases between them. Germline CDR1 is SGHRS and CDR2 is YFSETQ. The CDR3: CASSLPTVTEQYF. CDR3 nucleotides: TGCGCCAGCAGCCTTCCGACAGTTACCGAGCAGTACTTC.

The J gene is TRBJ1-2, the V gene TRBV9; D is perhaps TRBD1 (5 bases). The CDR3 runs to 15 residues. V shed 2 bases and J shed 0 bases, with 11 bases lying between them. Germline CDR1 SGDLS, CDR2 YYNGEE. CDR3 in amino acids: CASSVGGRPNYGYTF. DNA for the CDR3: TGTGCCAGCAGCGTCGGGGGGAGACCTAACTATGGCTACACCTTC.

The CDR3 DNA reads as TGTGCCAGCAGACAGGTCGATTGGTCTAATTCACCCCTCCACTTT. It specifies CASRQVDWSNSPLHF. The rearrangement joins TRBV19 to TRBJ1-6; D might be TRBD1 (6 bases). Germline V gives CDR1 LNHDA, CDR2 SQIVND (reference sequence). V dropped 9 bases and J dropped 6 bases, with 18 bases sitting between them. The length of the CDR3 is 15 residues.

The chain links TRBV28 to TRBJ1-2, with D unresolved. CDR1 is MDHEN and CDR2 is SYDVKM in the germline V gene. The CDR3 totals 13 residues. Trimming left V 6 bases short and J 4 bases short, with 12 bases between. As DNA, the CDR3 is TGTGCCAGCAGACTCACTCGGGGCTATGGCTACACCTTC. Protein: CASRLTRGYGYTF.

The chain recombines TRBV6-5 with TRBJ1-5; maybe TRBD1 (6 bases). CDR1 and CDR2 (germline): MNHEY, SVGAGI. V lost 10 bases, J lost 4 bases, and 17 bases lay in between. The CDR3 covers 14 residues. CDR3: CATGESGENQPQHF. CDR3 sequence (DNA): TGTGCCACCGGCGAGTCAGGGGAAAATCAGCCCCAGCATTTT.

V and J are TRBV2 and TRBJ1-4; 8 bases are shared with TRBD1. Trimming at V came to 7 bases and at J to 6 bases, leaving 4 bases not matched to a gene. Germline V lookup: CDR1 SNHLY, CDR2 FYNNEI. This CDR3 has 13 residues. CDR3 protein: CASIRGLDEKLFF. The CDR3 region has the DNA TGTGCCAGCATCAGGGGGCTTGATGAAAAACTGTTTTTT.

The chain employs TRBV18 and TRBJ1-1; D not resolved. Germline values: CDR1 KGHSH, CDR2 LQKENI. The CDR3 spans 11 residues. Trimming took 4 bases from V and 10 from J, leaving 10 bases between them. CDR3 bases: TGTGCCAGCTCACAGGCCCAACCAGCTTTCTTT. It translates to CASSQAQPAFF.

The chain employs TRBV19 and TRBJ2-7; D ambiguous. CDR3 length equals 13 residues. The V end was cut by 3 bases, the J end by 3 bases, with 9 bases between. CDR1 and CDR2 from the germline V gene are LNHDA and SQIVND (reference sequence). CDR3 in amino acids: CASSMDVGYEQYF. The CDR3 region has the DNA TGTGCCAGTAGTATGGACGTGGGCTACGAGCAGTACTTC.

This clone was observed a handful of times. This sequence joins TRBV30 and TRBJ1-1; a possible D gene is TRBD1 (5 bases). Germline CDR1 is GTSNPN and CDR2 is SVGIG (reference sequence). Between the trimmed V and J ends, which lost 8 bases and 0 bases, there was a span of 10 bases. The CDR3 totals 12 residues. The CDR3 sequence is CAGTTVNTEAFF. CDR3 coding DNA: TGTGCCGGGACGACAGTGAACACTGAAGCTTTCTTT.

The chain joins TRBV27 to TRBJ2-3; 7 bases agree with TRBD1. The trim removed 5 bases at V and 4 bases at J, leaving 9 bases unmatched. Germline lookup yields CDR1 MNHEY and CDR2 SMNVEV (reference sequence). The CDR3 is 15 residues long. CDR3 amino acids: CASSAQGRAADTQYF. The CDR3 DNA reads as TGTGCCAGCAGTGCACAGGGGAGAGCGGCAGATACGCAGTATTTT.

The count of this clone is one. This chain links TRBV11-2 with TRBJ1-2, with a possible D match to TRBD1 (5 bases). V lost 5 bases and J lost 1, with 14 bases in between. This CDR3 is 15 amino acids long. CDR1 and CDR2 from the germline V gene are SGHAT and FQNNGV. The CDR3 DNA is TGTGCCAGCAGCACTTACGGGACCCATAACTATGGCTACACCTTC. This translates into CASSTYGTHNYGYTF. The whole variable domain, filled in from reference TRBV11-2 and TRBJ1-2, reads EAGVAQSPRYKIIEKRQSVAFWCNPISGHATLYWYQQILGQGPKLLIQFQNNGVVDDSQLPKDRFSAERLKGVDSTLKIQPAKLEDSAVYLCASSTYGTHNYGYTFGSGTRLTVV.

V and J are TRBV7-2 and TRBJ2-3, with D perhaps TRBD1 (5 bases). V lost 1 base and J 2 bases, leaving 13 bases between the germline ends. CDR1 and CDR2 (germline): SGHTA, FQGNSA. CDR3 length: 16 residues. DNA of the CDR3: TGTGCCAGCAGCTTAGGCCTACAGGCGTCCACAGATACGCAGTATTTT. Residues: CASSLGLQASTDTQYF.

The DNA for the CDR3 is TGCAGCGTTGAAGATCGGAAGGACAGGGGAGGCGCGATTGACTATGGCTACACCTTC. Protein product: CSVEDRKDRGGAIDYGYTF. The chain links TRBV29-1 to TRBJ1-2; 9 bases are shared with TRBD1. CDR1 and CDR2 from the germline V gene are SQVTM and ANQGSEA. CDR3 size: 19 residues. Trimming took 0 bases from V and 3 from J; bases not matched to a gene: 17.